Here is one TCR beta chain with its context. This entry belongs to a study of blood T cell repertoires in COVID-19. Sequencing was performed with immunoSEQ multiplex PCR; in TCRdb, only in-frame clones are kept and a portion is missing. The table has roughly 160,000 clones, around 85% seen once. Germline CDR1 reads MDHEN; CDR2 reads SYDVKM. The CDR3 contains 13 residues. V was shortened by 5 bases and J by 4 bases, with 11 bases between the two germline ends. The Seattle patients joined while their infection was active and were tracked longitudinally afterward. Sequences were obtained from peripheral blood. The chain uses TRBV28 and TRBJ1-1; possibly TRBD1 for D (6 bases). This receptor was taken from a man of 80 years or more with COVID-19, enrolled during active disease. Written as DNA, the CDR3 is TGTGCCAGCAGTATCACAGGGATCACTGAAGCTTTCTTT. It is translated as CASSITGITEAFF. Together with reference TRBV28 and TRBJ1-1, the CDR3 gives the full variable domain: DVKVTQSSRYLVKRTGEKVFLECVQDMDHENMFWYRQDPGLGLRLIYFSYDVKMKEKGDIPEGYSVSREKKERFSLILESASTNQTSMYLCASSITGITEAFFGQGTRLTVV.